Below, 2 T cell receptor beta chains from the same sample are listed, as sequenced in a study of Graves' ophthalmopathy and Graves' hyperthyroidism. Beta-chain TCR CDR3 regions were amplified from RNA transcripts. After a first-round RT-PCR with HTBI primers, a second-round multiplex PCR was run. TCRdb itself ran the multiplex PCR reads through MiXCR, one entry per CDR3 protein. Of 500,000 to 700,000 distinct CDR3 sequences in the sample, approximately 37% were seen once. The sample consisted of peripheral blood or thyroid tissue (not recorded which). Receptors originate from an adult man with Graves' hyperthyroidism.

This clonotype was observed at least ten times. The chain joins TRBV20-1 to TRBJ1-5; D remains unclear. CDR3 length: 13 residues. The germline CDR1 and CDR2 sequences are DFQATT and SNEGSKA (reference sequence). V lost 3 bases and J lost 4, with 10 bases in between. CDR3 nucleotide sequence: TGCAGTGCTAGGTGGCAGGCGAATCAGCCCCAGCATTTT. Translation: CSARWQANQPQHF.

This clonotype has a count of ten or more. V is TRBV7-2 and J is TRBJ2-7; 7 nucleotides match TRBD1. V shed 5 bases and J 1 base; nucleotides not matched to a gene: 11. This CDR3 comprises 16 residues. Germline assignment: CDR1 SGHTA and CDR2 FQGNSA. The CDR3 nucleotides read TGTGCCAGCAGCCTCCCAGACAGGGTTTTTTCCTACGAGCAGTACTTC. It codes for CASSLPDRVFSYEQYF. The complete variable domain, with remaining parts taken from reference TRBV7-2 and TRBJ2-7, reads GAGVSQSPSNKVTEKGKDVELRCDPISGHTALYWYRQSLGQGLEFLIYFQGNSAPDKSGLPSDRFSAERTGGSVSTLTIQRTQQEDSAVYLCASSLPDRVFSYEQYFGPGTRLTVT.